This T cell receptor (beta chain) is drawn from a study of shared clonotypes between healthy human individuals. V shed 3 bases and J shed 5 bases, with 16 bases lying between them. Germline CDR1 and CDR2: SGHRS and YFSETQ. The CDR3 sequence is 15 residues long. The table came from immunoSEQ multiplex PCR; TCRdb's copy has only in-frame clones and leaves some out. Of approximately 2.5 million clones listed, approximately 93% were seen once; the top ten hold 0.36%. This clonotype originated in a young man in good health. Some clones in this sample may be carry-over from other donors' samples. The source material was naive CD4+ T cells from PBMCs. Subset noted: CD45RA+ positively selected. This chain connects TRBV5-1 to TRBJ2-3, with a tentative D call TRBD2 (6 bases). Here the CDR3 reads CASSSAGTSGDTQYF. In DNA form, the CDR3 reads TGCGCCAGCAGCTCAGCGGGTACCTCGGGAGATACGCAGTATTTT.